This record covers a single T cell receptor beta chain. This clonotype showed up many times. Its target antigen remains unknown. Within one base of it there is no much larger clone, and no base qualities were kept. The sample comes from a study of T cell repertoires in cytomegalovirus infection (dated by TCRdb to between 2018 and 2021). A note on the overall study: Donor HLA type was relevant to the analysis, because carriage of CMV infection together with the matching HLA type was indicated by public TCR beta signatures. Broad study findings and their caveats: In both this cohort and an independent roughly 330-donor cohort, the cumulative frequency of public TCR beta family members distinguished carriers of CMV infection plus the relevant HLA type. The ex vivo response was dominated by HLA-C-restricted CMV-specific TCR beta clonotypes, and the single most frequent clonotype in two of eight donors was supplied by these HLA-C-restricted clonotypes.

V is pared back by 1 base and J by 3 bases, with 9 bases lying between the germline termini. The CDR3 runs 15 amino acids, cysteine and phenylalanine included. Just the 45-base CDR3 DNA is kept, in frame starting at base 1. Per the germline V gene, SGHTA is the CDR1 and FQGNSA is the CDR2. Sequencing relied on an Illumina HiSeq 1500. TCRdb redid the processing of the public reads, applying fastp at Q25 and MiXCR, and retained in-frame beta chains. For every CDR3 protein sequence, its rows merge into one entry that carries the most common genes and DNA. The table for this sample lists approximately 180,000 distinct CDR3 sequences; about 18% of them were counted only once. The ten largest clonotypes hold under 30% of the sample.

The clonotype comes from a human donor in good health (CMV status not recorded). Some clones in this sample may be carry-over from other donors' samples. The chain employs TRBV7-2 and TRBJ1-4; no confident D gene assignment can be made. Sequencing was performed on CD8+ T cells from PBMCs. The CDR3: CASSLVVSPNEKLFF. The nucleotide sequence is TGTGCCAGCAGCTTAGTAGTTTCACCTAATGAAAAACTGTTTTTT.